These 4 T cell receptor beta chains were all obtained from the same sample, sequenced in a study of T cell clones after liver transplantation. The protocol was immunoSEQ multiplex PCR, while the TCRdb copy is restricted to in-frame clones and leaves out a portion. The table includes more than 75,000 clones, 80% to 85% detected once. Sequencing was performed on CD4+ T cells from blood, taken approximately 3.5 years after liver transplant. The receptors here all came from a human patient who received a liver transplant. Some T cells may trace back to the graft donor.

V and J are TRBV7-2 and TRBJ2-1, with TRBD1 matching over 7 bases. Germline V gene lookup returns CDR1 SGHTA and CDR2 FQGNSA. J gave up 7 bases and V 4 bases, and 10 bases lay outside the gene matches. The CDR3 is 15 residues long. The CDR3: CASSSGQLRWNEQFF. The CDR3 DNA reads TGTGCCAGCAGCTCGGGACAGCTGAGATGGAATGAGCAGTTCTTC. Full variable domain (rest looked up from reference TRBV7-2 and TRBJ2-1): GAGVSQSPSNKVTEKGKDVELRCDPISGHTALYWYRQSLGQGLEFLIYFQGNSAPDKSGLPSDRFSAERTGGSVSTLTIQRTQQEDSAVYLCASSSGQLRWNEQFFGPGTRLTVL.

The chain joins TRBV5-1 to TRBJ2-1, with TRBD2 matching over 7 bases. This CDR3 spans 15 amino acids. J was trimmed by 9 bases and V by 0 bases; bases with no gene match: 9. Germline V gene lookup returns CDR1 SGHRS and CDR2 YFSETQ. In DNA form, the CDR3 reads TGCGCCAGCAGCTTGGCCTCGGGAGGTTTTGGTGAGCAGTTCTTC. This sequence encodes CASSLASGGFGEQFF.

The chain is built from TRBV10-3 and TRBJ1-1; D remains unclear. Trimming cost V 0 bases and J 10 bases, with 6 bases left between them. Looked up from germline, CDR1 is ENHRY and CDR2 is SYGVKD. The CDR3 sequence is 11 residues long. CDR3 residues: CAISESGGAFF. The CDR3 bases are TGTGCCATCAGTGAGTCGGGTGGAGCTTTCTTT.

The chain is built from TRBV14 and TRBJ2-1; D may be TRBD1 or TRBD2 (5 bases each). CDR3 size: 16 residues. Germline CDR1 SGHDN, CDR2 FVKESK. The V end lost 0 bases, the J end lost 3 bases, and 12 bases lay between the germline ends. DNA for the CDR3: TGTGCCAGCAGCCAAGATAGGGGACGTTTCTACAATGAGCAGTTCTTC. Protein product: CASSQDRGRFYNEQFF. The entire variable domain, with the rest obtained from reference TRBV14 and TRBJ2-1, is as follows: EAGVTQFPSHSVIEKGQTVTLRCDPISGHDNLYWYRRVMGKEIKFLLHFVKESKQDESGMPNNRFLAERTGGTYSTLKVQPAELEDSGVYFCASSQDRGRFYNEQFFGPGTRLTVL.